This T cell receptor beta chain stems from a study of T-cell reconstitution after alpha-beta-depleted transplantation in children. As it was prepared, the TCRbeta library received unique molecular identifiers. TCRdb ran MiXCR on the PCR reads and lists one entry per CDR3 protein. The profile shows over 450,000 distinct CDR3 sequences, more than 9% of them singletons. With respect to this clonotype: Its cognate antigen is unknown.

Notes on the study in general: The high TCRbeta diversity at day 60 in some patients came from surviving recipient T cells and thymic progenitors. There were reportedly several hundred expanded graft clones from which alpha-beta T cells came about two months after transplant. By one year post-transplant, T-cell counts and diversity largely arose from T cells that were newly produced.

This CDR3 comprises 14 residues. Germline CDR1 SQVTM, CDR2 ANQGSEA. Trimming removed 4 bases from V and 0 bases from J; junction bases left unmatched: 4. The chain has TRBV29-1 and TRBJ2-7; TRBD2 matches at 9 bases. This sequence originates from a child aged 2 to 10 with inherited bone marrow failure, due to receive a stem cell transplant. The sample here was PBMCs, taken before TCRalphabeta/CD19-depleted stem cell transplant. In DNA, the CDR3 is TGCAGCGTTGTGCTAGCGGGATTCTCCTACGAGCAGTACTTC. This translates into CSVVLAGFSYEQYF.